What follows are 5 T cell receptor beta chains derived from one specimen sequenced in a study of beta chain features in type 1 diabetes. As every portion of the isolated RNA was reverse transcribed, the sequencing read expressed TCRB transcripts. Sequencing was performed with immunoSEQ multiplex PCR; in TCRdb, only in-frame clones are kept and a portion is missing. The table lists under 500,000 clones, about 30% of them singletons. Sequencing input: naive CD4+ T cells from blood. Every receptor here comes from a man between 18 and 29 years old in good health.

This clone was counted a few times. The chain carries TRBV29-1 and TRBJ2-2, with a possible D match to TRBD1 (5 bases). The germline gives CDR1 SQVTM, CDR2 ANQGSEA. The CDR3 runs 14 residues. V lost 4 bases, J lost 2 bases, and 11 bases lay in between. DNA of the CDR3: TGCAGCGTTGCGAGACAGACTAACACCGGGGAGCTGTTTTTT. The encoded protein is CSVARQTNTGELFF.

The gene calls are TRBV7-2 and TRBJ2-1, with no clear D. In germline, CDR1 is SGHTA, CDR2 FQGNSA. This CDR3 has 15 amino acids. The germline V and J ends were trimmed by 5 bases and 3 bases, with 14 bases remaining between them. CDR3 loop: CASSRWTTGYNEQFF. CDR3 sequence (DNA): TGTGCCAGCAGCCGCTGGACGACCGGCTACAATGAGCAGTTCTTC.

The CDR3 sequence: CSVESGLAGEEQFF. CDR3 in DNA: TGCAGCGTTGAATCTGGACTAGCGGGAGAGGAGCAGTTCTTC. The rearrangement links TRBV29-1 to TRBJ2-1; 13 nucleotides agree with TRBD2. The CDR3 contains 14 residues. Germline V CDR1 and CDR2: SQVTM, ANQGSEA. The V segment lost 2 bases and the J segment 10 bases; nucleotides outside the gene matches: 5.

This clone turned up a few times. The V gene is TRBV7-9, the J gene TRBJ2-5, with TRBD1 identical over 8 bases. The CDR3 sequence is 14 residues long. With V trimmed by 4 bases and J by 3 bases, 4 bases remained unmatched. From germline, CDR1 is SEHNR and CDR2 FQNEAQ (reference sequence). In nucleotides, the CDR3 is TGTGCCAGCAGCTCTCAGACAGGGGAAGAGACCCAGTACTTC. Amino acid sequence: CASSSQTGEETQYF.

The chain carries TRBV7-6 and TRBJ1-2; 10 nucleotides line up with TRBD1. Germline V gene sequence: CDR1 SGHVS, CDR2 FNYEAQ. J was trimmed by 4 bases and V by 4 bases; bases with no gene match: 6. CDR3 size: 15 residues. The CDR3 reads CASSSPGQGFYGYTF. The DNA for the CDR3 is TGTGCCAGCAGCTCCCCGGGACAGGGGTTCTATGGCTACACCTTC.